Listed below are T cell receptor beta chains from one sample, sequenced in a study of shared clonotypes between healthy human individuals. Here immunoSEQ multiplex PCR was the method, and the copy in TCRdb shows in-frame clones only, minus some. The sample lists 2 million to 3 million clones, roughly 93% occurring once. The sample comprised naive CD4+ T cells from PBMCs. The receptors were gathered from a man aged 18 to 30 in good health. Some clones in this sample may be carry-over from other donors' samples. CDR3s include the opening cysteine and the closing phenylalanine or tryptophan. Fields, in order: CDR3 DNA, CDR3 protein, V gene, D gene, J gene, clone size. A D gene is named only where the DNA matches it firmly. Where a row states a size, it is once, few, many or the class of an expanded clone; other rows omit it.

TGTGCCAGCAGCTTAGAGTACGGGCGCTACACCTTC	CASSLEYGRYTF	TRBV7-9	.	TRBJ1-2	.
TGTGCCATCAGTATAACGGGACAAACGAACACTGAAGCTTTCTTT	CAISITGQTNTEAFF	TRBV10-3	.	TRBJ1-1	.
TGTGCCAGCAGTTACGATCAGGTAACTGAAGCTTTCTTT	CASSYDQVTEAFF	TRBV6-6	.	TRBJ1-1	.
TGCGCCAGCAGCTCGCTCCCACAGGCCTCTGGGGCCAACGTCCTGACTTTC	CASSSLPQASGANVLTF	TRBV5-1	.	TRBJ2-6	.
TGTGCCATCAGAAAGACAGTCATGAACACTGAAGCTTTCTTT	CAIRKTVMNTEAFF	TRBV10-3	.	TRBJ1-1	few
TGTGCCAGCAGCTTCGCCATAGGCTACGAGCAGTACTTC	CASSFAIGYEQYF	TRBV7-9	.	TRBJ2-7	.
TGTGCCAGCAGTTACTTACAGGGGGCCTCCTATGGCTACACCTTC	CASSYLQGASYGYTF	TRBV6-5	TRBD1	TRBJ1-2	.
TGTGCCAGCAGTTCCGCCGGGAGGGCAGATACGCAGTATTTT	CASSSAGRADTQYF	TRBV28	TRBD2	TRBJ2-3	.
TGTGCCAGCAGCTTATTGGGACTAGCGGGAGATCCAGATACGCAGTATTTT	CASSLLGLAGDPDTQYF	TRBV7-3	TRBD2	TRBJ2-3	.
TGTGCCAGCAGCTTGGTGGACAGGGCTAACTATGGCTACACCTTC	CASSLVDRANYGYTF	TRBV5-6	TRBD1	TRBJ1-2	.
TGCGCCAGCAGCGCCCTCCTTACAGGGGGCACCGGGGAGCTGTTTTTT	CASSALLTGGTGELFF	TRBV5-1	TRBD1	TRBJ2-2	.
TGTGCCAGTATTGGGACTTTACAGGATGAGCAGTTCTTC	CASIGTLQDEQFF	TRBV19	.	TRBJ2-1	.
TGTGCCAGCAGTGAAAGGGGGAATTCACCCCTCCACTTT	CASSERGNSPLHF	TRBV2	.	TRBJ1-6	.
TGTGCCAGCAGTTTATTGGGCAGGGGGTATGGCTACACCTTC	CASSLLGRGYGYTF	TRBV27	TRBD1	TRBJ1-2	once
TGTGCCAGCAGTGAAGCCCCACGGACCTACAATGAGCAGTTCTTC	CASSEAPRTYNEQFF	TRBV6-1	.	TRBJ2-1	once
TGTGCCAGCAGCAGGGAGGGGGCTAGCGGTGTGGGAGATACGCAGTATTTT	CASSREGASGVGDTQYF	TRBV4-2	.	TRBJ2-3	.
TGTGCCAGTAGTTGGGACAGGGCTATGGCCCAGCATTTT	CASSWDRAMAQHF	TRBV19	TRBD1	TRBJ1-5	.
TGTTTCTCTGGACAGGGGGATTTGGGCTACACCTTC	CFSGQGDLGYTF	TRBV30	TRBD1	TRBJ1-2	.
TGTGCCAGCAGTTCCGCGGTTGTGGCGGGAGGGGTGAGTGAGCAGTTCTTC	CASSSAVVAGGVSEQFF	TRBV2	TRBD2	TRBJ2-1	.
TGTGCCAGCAGTTCGGGGCAGGGAAGGACTGAAGCTTTCTTT	CASSSGQGRTEAFF	TRBV28	.	TRBJ1-1	.
TGCGCCAGCAGTGAGTCGATGGGCGGAGAGCCCGGGCAGTTCTTC	CASSESMGGEPGQFF	TRBV10-1	.	TRBJ2-1	.
TGTGCCATCAGTGACAGTGGGGGCAATCAGCCCCAGCATTTT	CAISDSGGNQPQHF	TRBV10-3	.	TRBJ1-5	.
TGTGCCAGCAGCCCCGTCCTGAGTCCGCAGTATTTT	CASSPVLSPQYF	TRBV6-6	.	TRBJ2-3	.
TGTGCCAGTACCTCTAGGACAGGACCCGATCAGCCCCAGCATTTT	CASTSRTGPDQPQHF	TRBV19	TRBD1	TRBJ1-5	.
TGCGCCAGCAATGGGGGGGACACCGGGGAGCTGTTTTTT	CASNGGDTGELFF	TRBV5-1	TRBD2	TRBJ2-2	.
TGTGCCAGCAGCGTGATGGGGCTAGCGGGAGGGGATACGCAGTATTTT	CASSVMGLAGGDTQYF	TRBV9	TRBD2	TRBJ2-3	.
TGTGCCAGCAGCTTACCCCTGGACAGGAGTAACTATGGCTACACCTTC	CASSLPLDRSNYGYTF	TRBV7-9	TRBD1	TRBJ1-2	.
TGTGCCAGCAGCCGCCCCGGCGGGAGTCCCTACGAGCAGTACTTC	CASSRPGGSPYEQYF	TRBV5-8	TRBD2	TRBJ2-7	.
TGTGCCAGCAGCTTAGTGCCCGGAGAAAAACTGTTTTTT	CASSLVPGEKLFF	TRBV7-9	.	TRBJ1-4	few
TGTGCCAGTAGTACCGGGACAGGTTTACCCTACGAGCAGTACTTC	CASSTGTGLPYEQYF	TRBV19	TRBD1	TRBJ2-7	.
TGTGCCAGCACTACAGACCCCAATGAGCAGTTCTTC	CASTTDPNEQFF	TRBV6-6	.	TRBJ2-1	.
TGCGCCAGCAGCCAAGATGCGCTAGCGGGTACCTACGAGCAGTACTTC	CASSQDALAGTYEQYF	TRBV4-1	TRBD2	TRBJ2-7	.
TGTGCCAGCAGCTTACCCGGGGCCGGCGGAGAGACCCAGTACTTC	CASSLPGAGGETQYF	TRBV5-6	.	TRBJ2-5	.
TGTGCCAGCAGTTACGGATCCCGCGTAATTGAAGCTTTCTTT	CASSYGSRVIEAFF	TRBV6-5	.	TRBJ1-1	.
TGTGCCAGCAGCCAGAGGGACACCCAGCCCTTCGAGCAGTACTTC	CASSQRDTQPFEQYF	TRBV11-1	.	TRBJ2-7	once
TGTGCCAGCAGCGTAGGAGGGACAGGCGTCTACGAGCAGTACTTC	CASSVGGTGVYEQYF	TRBV9	TRBD1	TRBJ2-7	once
TGTGCCAGCAGGAGGGACAGGATGACAACTAATGAAAAACTGTTTTTT	CASRRDRMTTNEKLFF	TRBV27	TRBD1	TRBJ1-4	.
TGTGCCAGCAGCCACATACCTGGACTAGCGGGAGGGCGGAATGAGCAGTTCTTC	CASSHIPGLAGGRNEQFF	TRBV11-2	TRBD2	TRBJ2-1	.
TGCGCCAGCAGGTTGACAGGGGCCGGGATTGAAAAACTGTTTTTT	CASRLTGAGIEKLFF	TRBV5-1	TRBD1	TRBJ1-4	.
TGTGCCAGTACCCAACCCGGGACTAGTAGGGGAGGGTCCTACAATGAGCAGTTCTTC	CASTQPGTSRGGSYNEQFF	TRBV19	TRBD2	TRBJ2-1	.
TGTGCCAGCAGCGAGGAACTAGCGGGAGTAGGTTCCGATACGCAGTATTTT	CASSEELAGVGSDTQYF	TRBV9	TRBD2	TRBJ2-3	.
TGTGCCAGCAGCCCGGGGACACCCTATGGCTACACCTTC	CASSPGTPYGYTF	TRBV5-6	.	TRBJ1-2	.
TGTGCCAGCAGCTGGACAGGGGCCTCGCGCACCGGGGAGCTGTTTTTT	CASSWTGASRTGELFF	TRBV9	TRBD1	TRBJ2-2	.
TGTGCCAGCAGCGCGGGACAGGGGGACAAAAACATTCAGTACTTC	CASSAGQGDKNIQYF	TRBV11-3	TRBD1	TRBJ2-4	.
TGTGCCAGCAGCTTAAAGGCAGGGGGCTATGGCTACACCTTC	CASSLKAGGYGYTF	TRBV7-3	TRBD1	TRBJ1-2	.
TGTGCCAGCAGCGGACAGGGATACCAAGAGACCCAGTACTTC	CASSGQGYQETQYF	TRBV2	TRBD1	TRBJ2-5	.
TGTGCCAGGACCCTGGTCTTGGGGGGAAACACCATATATTTT	CARTLVLGGNTIYF	TRBV5-4	.	TRBJ1-3	.
TGTGCCAGCAGCGTTCCTACCCCGGGACAAAACACCGGGGAGCTGTTTTTT	CASSVPTPGQNTGELFF	TRBV9	.	TRBJ2-2	.
TGTGCCAGCAGCCGAGGTAGGGGCAGAAACCGGACCGGGGAGCTGTTTTTT	CASSRGRGRNRTGELFF	TRBV9	.	TRBJ2-2	.